The next 21 T cell receptor beta chains were all read from a single sample in a study of blood T cells in healthy people across ages. Together with a sample-barcoded 5' primer, a J-beta primer mix was included in a second PCR lasting roughly 6 to 12 cycles. TCRdb used MiXCR to reprocess the 5' RACE reads, holding one entry per CDR3 protein. The sample has some 370,000 distinct CDR3 sequences, roughly half seen once. The sequencing input was blood. These receptors all come from a man between 60 and 75 years old in good health.

This clonotype came up a few times. CDR3 region: CAITARLNTEAFF. The CDR3 DNA reads as TGTGCCATCACCGCCAGACTGAACACTGAAGCTTTCTTT. The genes are TRBV10-3 and TRBJ1-1, with no clear D. This CDR3 is built from 13 residues. Germline V gene data show CDR1 as ENHRY and CDR2 as SYGVKD. The V end lost 7 bases, the J end lost 0 bases, and 9 bases lay between the germline ends.

This clonotype was counted a few times. The chain employs TRBV6-1 and TRBJ2-6; unclear D gene. Germline V gene lookup returns CDR1 MNHNS and CDR2 SASEGT. CDR3 length equals 16 residues. The V gene lost 3 bases and the J gene lost 1 base, with 10 bases spanning the gap. CDR3 protein: CASSDGRLSGANVLTF. In nucleotides, the CDR3 is TGTGCCAGCAGTGACGGACGGTTGTCTGGGGCCAACGTCCTGACTTTC.

Only one count was recorded for this clonotype. This chain joins TRBV7-6 and TRBJ2-5; no firm D call. Trimming stripped 1 base from V and 0 bases from J, with 12 bases between. This CDR3 has 16 amino acids. CDR1 and CDR2 (germline): SGHVS, FNYEAQ. The CDR3 DNA reads TGTGCCAGCAGCTTAGGGGGTACCTTCTACCAAGAGACCCAGTACTTC. It codes for CASSLGGTFYQETQYF. Using reference TRBV7-6 and TRBJ2-5 for the parts outside the CDR3, the full variable domain is GAGVSQSPRYKVTKRGQDVALRCDPISGHVSLYWYRQALGQGPEFLTYFNYEAQQDKSGLPNDRFSAERPEGSISTLTIQRTEQRDSAMYRCASSLGGTFYQETQYFGPGTRLLVL.

This clonotype was seen more than once but under ten times. The V gene is TRBV7-3, the J gene TRBJ2-1, with 9 bases that match TRBD1. V trimming: 0 bases; J trimming: 8 bases; junction bases outside the gene matches: 5. The CDR3 consists of 15 residues. Looked up from germline, CDR1 is SGHTA and CDR2 is FQGTGA. In nucleotides, the CDR3 is TGTGCCAGCAGCTTAACGGGACAGGGATGGGATGAGCAGTTCTTC. It translates to CASSLTGQGWDEQFF.

This clonotype was picked up one time. The rearrangement links TRBV10-3 to TRBJ2-7; D perhaps matches TRBD2 (6 bases). The CDR3 consists of 13 residues. Germline V gives CDR1 ENHRY, CDR2 SYGVKD. V lost 0 bases and J 3 bases, leaving 6 bases between the germline ends. The CDR3 loop reads CAISESEGYEQYF. CDR3 bases: TGTGCCATCAGTGAGTCGGAGGGCTACGAGCAGTACTTC.

This clonotype was seen ten or more times. The chain is built from TRBV13 and TRBJ2-3, with 9 bases matching TRBD2. The CDR3 consists of 14 residues. Germline V lookup: CDR1 PRHDT, CDR2 FYEKMQ (reference sequence). J was trimmed by 1 base and V by 5 bases; bases with no gene match: 1. CDR3 sequence reads: CASSRTSGTDTQYF. For the CDR3, the DNA is TGTGCCAGCAGCCGGACTAGCGGCACAGATACGCAGTATTTT.

This clonotype was seen ten or more times. The chain joins TRBV24-1 to TRBJ2-3; D remains ambiguous. The CDR3 sequence is 14 residues long. With 7 bases removed from V and 4 bases from J, the gap between germline ends came to 14 bases. Germline V CDR1 and CDR2: KGHDR, SFDVKD. CDR3 sequence reads: CATSKTTLPDTQYF. As DNA, the CDR3 is TGTGCCACCAGCAAAACTACCCTACCAGATACGCAGTATTTT.

This clonotype was seen a single time. The chain uses TRBV6-2 or TRBV6-3 and TRBJ2-4, with D possibly matching TRBD1 (7 bases). The tail of the sequence fits TRBJ2-7 better, so the J call may be wrong. The CDR3 loop spans 15 amino acids. Germline CDR1 reads MNHEY; CDR2 reads SVGEGT. This chain's CDR3 is CASRGAGGGKNEQYF. The CDR3 DNA reads TGTGCCAGCAGGGGAGCCGGAGGGGGCAAGAACGAGCAGTACTTC.

This clonotype was seen only a few times. The rearrangement uses TRBV7-2 and TRBJ2-7; no clear D. Trimming shortened V by 7 bases and J by 0 bases, and 7 bases separated the two germline ends. Germline V CDR1 and CDR2: SGHTA, FQGNSA. CDR3 length: 12 amino acids. CDR3 sequence reads: CASIPSSYEQYF. The CDR3 region has the DNA TGTGCCAGCATCCCAAGCTCCTACGAGCAGTACTTC.

This clonotype has a handful of counts. In nucleotides, the CDR3 is TGCAGTGCTAGAGATGGGCGGGAGCCCTACAATGAGCAGTTCTTC. It is translated as CSARDGREPYNEQFF. The chain links TRBV20-1 to TRBJ2-1; 7 nucleotides agree with TRBD2. Germline values: CDR1 DFQATT, CDR2 SNEGSKA (reference sequence). The V and J ends lost 0 bases and 2 bases, in that order; junction bases with no gene match: 4. This CDR3 is built from 15 residues.

This rearrangement joins TRBV27 to TRBJ2-7; D could derive from TRBD1 or TRBD2 (5 bases each). Trimming took off 7 bases at V and 3 bases at J, with 13 bases between the two ends. CDR1 MNHEY and CDR2 SMNVEV come from the germline V gene (reference sequence). The CDR3 contains 13 residues. Here the CDR3 reads CASKTDSGYEQYF. The CDR3 DNA follows: TGTGCCAGCAAAACAGACAGCGGCTACGAGCAGTACTTC.

There are many counts of this clonotype. The chain uses TRBV29-1 and TRBJ2-3; 7 bases map to TRBD1. J lost 5 bases, V lost 7 bases, and 12 bases had no gene match. CDR1 and CDR2 from the germline V gene are SQVTM and ANQGSEA. The CDR3 runs 14 residues. The CDR3 DNA sequence: TGCAGCGCCGAGGGACAGTTAGTCGGAGATACGCAGTATTTT. Translation: CSAEGQLVGDTQYF.

This clonotype has at least ten counts. Compared with germline, one end of the junction differs, possibly owing to a read error. The genes are TRBV12-3 or TRBV12-4 and TRBJ2-3; D may match TRBD1 or TRBD2 (5 bases each). The CDR3 extends over 13 amino acids. The DNA of the CDR3 is TGTGCCAGCAGTGTAGCTCTTGTGGGGGCGCAGTATTTT. This translates into CASSVALVGAQYF.

The chain links TRBV12-5 to TRBJ2-1; no clear D gene. Germline CDR1 is LGHNT and CDR2 is FRNRAP. The CDR3 spans 16 residues. Deletions cut 0 bases from V and 7 bases from J, with 16 bases between. The CDR3 region is CASGLVMLVCRNEQFF. In DNA, the CDR3 is TGTGCTAGTGGTTTGGTAATGTTAGTTTGCCGGAATGAGCAGTTCTTC. Complete variable domain (other parts from reference TRBV12-5 and TRBJ2-1): DARVTQTPRHKVTEMGQEVTMRCQPILGHNTVFWYRQTMMQGLELLAYFRNRAPLDDSGMPKDRFSAEMPDATLATLKIQPSEPRDSAVYFCASGLVMLVCRNEQFFGPGTRLTVL.

The rearrangement links TRBV29-1 to TRBJ1-2, with D maybe TRBD1 (6 bases). Trimming removed 7 bases at V and 0 bases at J, with 12 bases between. CDR1 is SQVTM, CDR2 ANQGSEA, per germline. This CDR3 contains 13 residues. The CDR3 nucleotides are TGCAGCGCCACAGGGAACACTAACTATGGCTACACCTTC. Protein: CSATGNTNYGYTF. Drawing the rest from reference TRBV29-1 and TRBJ1-2, the complete variable domain is SAVISQKPSRDICQRGTSLTIQCQVDSQVTMMFWYRQQPGQSLTLIATANQGSEATYESGFVIDKFPISRPNLTFSTLTVSNMSPEDSSIYLCSATGNTNYGYTFGSGTRLTVV.

J is TRBJ2-1 and V is TRBV27; D is perhaps TRBD2 (6 bases). Between the trimmed V and J ends, which lost 3 bases and 3 bases, there was a span of 15 bases. This CDR3 region has 16 residues. Germline V gene data show CDR1 as MNHEY and CDR2 as SMNVEV (reference sequence). As DNA, the CDR3 is TGTGCCAGCAGTTTCAGACCGGGGAGGTTCTACAATGAGCAGTTCTTC. Amino acids: CASSFRPGRFYNEQFF.

As concerns this clonotype: This may arise from a read error, as a much more abundant clone is one base away. This chain links TRBV14 with TRBJ2-7; TRBD2 aligns across 8 bases. Germline trimming cut 5 bases from V and 2 bases from J; bases unmatched to any gene: 5. From germline, CDR1 is SGHDN and CDR2 FVKESK. The length of the CDR3 is 14 residues. DNA of the CDR3: TGTGCCAGCAGCGAACGAGCGGGAGCCTACGAGCAGTACTTC. Amino acid sequence: CASSERAGAYEQYF.

The V call is TRBV11-2, the J call TRBJ2-5, with D possibly being TRBD2 (6 bases). The CDR3 consists of 13 residues. Trimming cost V 8 bases and J 5 bases, with 15 bases left between them. Germline lookup yields CDR1 SGHAT and CDR2 FQNNGV. CDR3 loop: CASRTMGRETQYF. DNA for the CDR3: TGTGCCAGCCGGACGATGGGGAGGGAGACCCAGTACTTC.

In this sample, this clonotype turned up a few times. J is TRBJ2-7 and V is TRBV18; tentatively, D is TRBD2 (6 bases). Trimming removed 3 bases at V and 2 bases at J, with 11 bases between. Germline V gene lookup returns CDR1 KGHSH and CDR2 LQKENI. CDR3 length: 14 residues. The CDR3 sequence is CASSPGTFPYEQYF. The CDR3 nucleotides read TGTGCCAGCTCACCGGGGACTTTCCCCTACGAGCAGTACTTC. The full variable domain, completed using reference TRBV18 and TRBJ2-7, is NAGVMQNPRHLVRRRGQEARLRCSPMKGHSHVYWYRQLPEEGLKFMVYLQKENIIDESGMPKERFSAEFPKEGPSILRIQQVVRGDSAAYFCASSPGTFPYEQYFGPGTRLTVT.

The rearrangement joins TRBV24-1 to TRBJ2-6; D ambiguous. Looked up from germline, CDR1 is KGHDR and CDR2 is SFDVKD. V lost 3 bases, J lost 6 bases, and 8 bases lay in between. The CDR3 has 14 amino acids. The CDR3 is CATSDPLEANVLTF. The CDR3 DNA reads TGTGCCACCAGTGATCCCCTGGAGGCCAACGTCCTGACTTTC.

The chain employs TRBV29-1 and TRBJ1-2; D is unclear. The CDR3 has 11 amino acids. With 4 bases removed from V and 4 bases from J, the gap between germline ends came to 7 bases. Germline assignment: CDR1 SQVTM and CDR2 ANQGSEA. CDR3 loop: CSVAMAYGYTF. The DNA for the CDR3 is TGCAGCGTTGCGATGGCCTATGGCTACACCTTC.